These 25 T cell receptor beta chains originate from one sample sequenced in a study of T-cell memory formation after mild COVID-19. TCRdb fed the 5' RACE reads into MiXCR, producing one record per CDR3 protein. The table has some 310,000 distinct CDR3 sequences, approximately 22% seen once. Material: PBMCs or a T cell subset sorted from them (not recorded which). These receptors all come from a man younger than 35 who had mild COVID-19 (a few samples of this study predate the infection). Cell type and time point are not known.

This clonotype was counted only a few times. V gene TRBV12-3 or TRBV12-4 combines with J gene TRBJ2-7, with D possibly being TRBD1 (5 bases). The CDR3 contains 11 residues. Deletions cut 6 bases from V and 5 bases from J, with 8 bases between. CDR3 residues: CASSIGDEQYF. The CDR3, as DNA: TGTGCCAGCAGCATAGGGGACGAGCAGTACTTC.

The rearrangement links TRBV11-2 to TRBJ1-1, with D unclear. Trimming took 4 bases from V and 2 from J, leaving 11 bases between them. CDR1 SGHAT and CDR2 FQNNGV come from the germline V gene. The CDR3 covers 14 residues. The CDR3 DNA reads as TGTGCCAGCAGCTCTGTAAACCGAAACACTGAAGCTTTCTTT. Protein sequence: CASSSVNRNTEAFF.

The CDR3 is CASNPGTGVFNEQFF. CDR3 in DNA: TGTGCCAGCAATCCCGGGACAGGGGTCTTCAATGAGCAGTTCTTC. The chain joins TRBV6-5 to TRBJ2-1; 10 bases are shared with TRBD1. The trim removed 7 bases at V and 6 bases at J, leaving 9 bases unmatched. CDR1 and CDR2 from the germline V gene are MNHEY and SVGAGI. The CDR3 is 15 amino acids.

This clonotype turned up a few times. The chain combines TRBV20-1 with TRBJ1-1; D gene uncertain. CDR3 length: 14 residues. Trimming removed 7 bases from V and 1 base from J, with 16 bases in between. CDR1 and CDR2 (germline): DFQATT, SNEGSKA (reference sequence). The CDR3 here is CSGVSGHSNTEAFF. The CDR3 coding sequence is TGCAGTGGAGTATCGGGCCATTCGAACACTGAAGCTTTCTTT.

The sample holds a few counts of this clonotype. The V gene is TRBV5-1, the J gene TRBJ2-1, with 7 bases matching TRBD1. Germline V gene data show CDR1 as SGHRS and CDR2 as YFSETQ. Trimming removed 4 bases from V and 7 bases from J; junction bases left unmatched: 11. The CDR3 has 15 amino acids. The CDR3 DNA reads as TGCGCCAGCAGCGGGAGACAGGGACCCCAAAATGAGCAGTTCTTC. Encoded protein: CASSGRQGPQNEQFF.

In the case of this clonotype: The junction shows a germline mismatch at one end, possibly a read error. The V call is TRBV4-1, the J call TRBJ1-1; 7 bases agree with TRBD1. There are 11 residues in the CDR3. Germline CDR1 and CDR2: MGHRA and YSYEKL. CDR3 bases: TGCGCCAGCAGCCTATACAGGGGATTGGAGTTT. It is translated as CASSLYRGLEF.

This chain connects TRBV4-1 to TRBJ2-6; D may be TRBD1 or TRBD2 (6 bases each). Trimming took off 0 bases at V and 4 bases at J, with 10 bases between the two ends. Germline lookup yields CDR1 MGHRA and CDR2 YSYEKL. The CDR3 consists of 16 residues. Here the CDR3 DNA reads TGCGCCAGCAGCCAAGACGGGGGCGTAGGGGCCAACGTCCTGACTTTC. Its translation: CASSQDGGVGANVLTF.

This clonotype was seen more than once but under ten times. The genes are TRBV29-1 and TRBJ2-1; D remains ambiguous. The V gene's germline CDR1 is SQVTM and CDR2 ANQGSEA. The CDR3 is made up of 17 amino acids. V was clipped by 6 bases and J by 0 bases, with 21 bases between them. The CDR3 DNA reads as TGCAGCGTCAATGGAGTTGGGGTGAATAGCTCCTACAATGAGCAGTTCTTC. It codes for CSVNGVGVNSSYNEQFF.

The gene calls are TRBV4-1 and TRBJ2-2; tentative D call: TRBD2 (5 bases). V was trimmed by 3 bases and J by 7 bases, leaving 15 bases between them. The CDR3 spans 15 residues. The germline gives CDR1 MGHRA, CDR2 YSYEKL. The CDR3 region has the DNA TGCGCCAGCAGCCATCTTAGCGTGGTCCACGGGGAGCTGTTTTTT. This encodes CASSHLSVVHGELFF.

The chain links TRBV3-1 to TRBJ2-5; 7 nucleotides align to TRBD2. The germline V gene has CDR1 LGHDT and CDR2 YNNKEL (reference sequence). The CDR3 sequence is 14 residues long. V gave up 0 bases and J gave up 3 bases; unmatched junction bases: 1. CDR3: CASSQDRGEETQYF. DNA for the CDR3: TGTGCCAGCAGCCAAGATCGGGGGGAAGAGACCCAGTACTTC.

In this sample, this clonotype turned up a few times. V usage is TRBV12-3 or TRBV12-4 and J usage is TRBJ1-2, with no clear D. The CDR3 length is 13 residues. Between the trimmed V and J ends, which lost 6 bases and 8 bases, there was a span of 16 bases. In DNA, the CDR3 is TGTGCCAGCAGCGGCCTTATCGGTTCGGGCTACACCTTC. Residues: CASSGLIGSGYTF.

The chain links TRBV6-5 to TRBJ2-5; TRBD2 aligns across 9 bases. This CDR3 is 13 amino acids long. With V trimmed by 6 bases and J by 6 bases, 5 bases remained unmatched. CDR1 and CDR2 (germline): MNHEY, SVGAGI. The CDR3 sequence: CASRAGGTQTQYF. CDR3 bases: TGTGCCAGCAGAGCGGGGGGTACTCAGACCCAGTACTTC.

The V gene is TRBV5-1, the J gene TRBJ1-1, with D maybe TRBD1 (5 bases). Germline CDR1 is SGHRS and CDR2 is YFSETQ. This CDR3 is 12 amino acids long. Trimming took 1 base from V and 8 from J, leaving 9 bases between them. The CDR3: CASSLYRGEAFF. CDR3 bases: TGCGCCAGCAGCTTGTACCGGGGCGAAGCTTTCTTT.

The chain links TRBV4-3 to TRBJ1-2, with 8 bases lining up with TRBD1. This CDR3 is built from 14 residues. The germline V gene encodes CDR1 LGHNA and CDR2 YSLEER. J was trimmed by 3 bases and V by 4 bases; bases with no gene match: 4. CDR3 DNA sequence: TGCGCCAGCAGCCCAACGACAGGGGACTATGGCTACACCTTC. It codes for CASSPTTGDYGYTF.

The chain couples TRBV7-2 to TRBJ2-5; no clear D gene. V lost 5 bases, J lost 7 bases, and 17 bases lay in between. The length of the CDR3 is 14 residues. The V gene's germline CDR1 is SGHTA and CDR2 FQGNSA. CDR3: CASSPRPTPGTQYF. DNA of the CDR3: TGTGCCAGCAGCCCGCGACCGACCCCTGGGACCCAGTACTTC. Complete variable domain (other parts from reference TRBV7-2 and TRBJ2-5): GAGVSQSPSNKVTEKGKDVELRCDPISGHTALYWYRQSLGQGLEFLIYFQGNSAPDKSGLPSDRFSAERTGGSVSTLTIQRTQQEDSAVYLCASSPRPTPGTQYFGPGTRLLVL.

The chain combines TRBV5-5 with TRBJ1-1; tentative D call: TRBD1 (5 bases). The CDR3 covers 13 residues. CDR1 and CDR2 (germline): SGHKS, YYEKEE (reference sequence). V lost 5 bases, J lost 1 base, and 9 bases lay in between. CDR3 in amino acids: CASRRGPNTEAFF. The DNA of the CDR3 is TGTGCCAGCAGAAGGGGCCCGAACACTGAAGCTTTCTTT.

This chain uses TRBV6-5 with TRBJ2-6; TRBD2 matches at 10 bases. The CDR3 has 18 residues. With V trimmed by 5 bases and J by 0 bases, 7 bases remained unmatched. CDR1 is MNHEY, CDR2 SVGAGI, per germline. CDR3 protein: CASSPTSGKSSGANVLTF. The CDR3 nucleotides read TGTGCCAGCAGTCCCACTAGCGGGAAGAGCTCTGGGGCCAACGTCCTGACTTTC.

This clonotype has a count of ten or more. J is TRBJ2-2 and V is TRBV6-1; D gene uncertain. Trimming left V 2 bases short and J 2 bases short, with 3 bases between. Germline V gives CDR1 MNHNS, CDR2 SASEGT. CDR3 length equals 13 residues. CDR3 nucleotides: TGTGCCAGCAGTGAACCAAACACCGGGGAGCTGTTTTTT. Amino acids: CASSEPNTGELFF.

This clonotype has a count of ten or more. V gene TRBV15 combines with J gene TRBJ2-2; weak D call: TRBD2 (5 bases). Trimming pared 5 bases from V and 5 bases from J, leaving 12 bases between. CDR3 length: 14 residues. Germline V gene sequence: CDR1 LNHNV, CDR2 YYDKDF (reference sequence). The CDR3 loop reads CATSVGGPTGELFF. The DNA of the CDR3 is TGTGCCACCAGCGTAGGCGGGCCGACCGGGGAGCTGTTTTTT. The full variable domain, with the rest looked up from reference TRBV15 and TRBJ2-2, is DAMVIQNPRYQVTQFGKPVTLSCSQTLNHNVMYWYQQKSSQAPKLLFHYYDKDFNNEADTPDNFQSRRPNTSFCFLDIRSPGLGDTAMYLCATSVGGPTGELFFGEGSRLTVL.

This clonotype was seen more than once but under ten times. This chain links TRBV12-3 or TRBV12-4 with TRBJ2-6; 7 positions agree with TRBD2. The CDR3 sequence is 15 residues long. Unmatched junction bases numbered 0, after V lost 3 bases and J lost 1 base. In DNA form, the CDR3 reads TGTGCCAGCAGTTTCGGGGGGTCTGGGGCCAACGTCCTGACTTTC. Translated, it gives CASSFGGSGANVLTF.

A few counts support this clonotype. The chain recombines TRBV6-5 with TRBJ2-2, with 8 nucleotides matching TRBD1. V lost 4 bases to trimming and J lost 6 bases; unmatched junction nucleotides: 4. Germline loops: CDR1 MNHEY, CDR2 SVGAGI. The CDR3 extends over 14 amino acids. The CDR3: CASSLQQGAGELFF. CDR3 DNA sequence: TGTGCCAGCAGTTTACAACAGGGGGCCGGGGAGCTGTTTTTT.

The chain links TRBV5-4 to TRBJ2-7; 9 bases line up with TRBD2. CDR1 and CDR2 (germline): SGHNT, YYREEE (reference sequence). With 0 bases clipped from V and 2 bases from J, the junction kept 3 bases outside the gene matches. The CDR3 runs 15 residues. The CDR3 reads CASSLGASGAYEQYF. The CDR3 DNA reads TGTGCCAGCAGCTTGGGGGCTAGCGGGGCCTACGAGCAGTACTTC.

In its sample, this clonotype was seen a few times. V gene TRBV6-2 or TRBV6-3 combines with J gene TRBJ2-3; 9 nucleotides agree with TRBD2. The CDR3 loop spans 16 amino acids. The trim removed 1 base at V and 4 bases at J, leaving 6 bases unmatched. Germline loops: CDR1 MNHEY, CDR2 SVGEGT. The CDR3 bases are TGTGCCAGCAGTTACTGGGTCGCGGGGGGGCCAGATACGCAGTATTTT. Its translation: CASSYWVAGGPDTQYF.

CDR3 sequence: CATGSGGAEAFF. The CDR3 DNA sequence: TGTGCCACCGGTTCCGGGGGGGCTGAAGCTTTCTTT. The chain couples TRBV15 to TRBJ1-1, with TRBD1 as a possible D gene (5 bases). The CDR3 is 12 residues long. Trimming left V 8 bases short and J 6 bases short, with 13 bases between. The germline V gene encodes CDR1 LNHNV and CDR2 YYDKDF (reference sequence).

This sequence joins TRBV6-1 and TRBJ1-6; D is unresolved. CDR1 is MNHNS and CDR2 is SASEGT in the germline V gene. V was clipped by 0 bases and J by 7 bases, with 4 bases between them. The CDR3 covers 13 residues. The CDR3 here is CASSEARNSPLHF. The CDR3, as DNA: TGTGCCAGCAGTGAAGCGCGGAATTCACCCCTCCACTTT.